Sequencing of this T cell receptor beta chain was carried out in a study of T cell repertoires in cytomegalovirus infection. On the study more broadly: In public TCR beta signatures, there were indications of both CMV infection and matching HLA type.

This clonotype has just a few counts. The antigen remains undetermined. General study results and limits: Within the response measured ex vivo, HLA-C-restricted CMV-specific TCR beta clonotypes were dominant.

TCRdb re-called the reads with MiXCR, one entry per CDR3 protein. The sample lists some 940,000 distinct CDR3 sequences, roughly a third occurring once. Germline CDR1 and CDR2: SEHNR and FQNEAQ (reference sequence). V lost 2 bases and J lost 4, with 13 bases in between. The length of the CDR3 is 15 residues. Here the sequenced sample was cultured CD8+ T cells from PBMCs, taken from culture after CMV antigen stimulation. The receptor was derived from a human donor in good health (CMV status not recorded). Some clones in this sample may be carry-over from other donors' samples. The chain combines TRBV7-9 with TRBJ2-3, with D perhaps TRBD2 (6 bases). CDR3: CASSLSQGGADTQYF. The CDR3 DNA is TGTGCCAGCAGCTTATCGCAGGGAGGTGCAGATACGCAGTATTTT.